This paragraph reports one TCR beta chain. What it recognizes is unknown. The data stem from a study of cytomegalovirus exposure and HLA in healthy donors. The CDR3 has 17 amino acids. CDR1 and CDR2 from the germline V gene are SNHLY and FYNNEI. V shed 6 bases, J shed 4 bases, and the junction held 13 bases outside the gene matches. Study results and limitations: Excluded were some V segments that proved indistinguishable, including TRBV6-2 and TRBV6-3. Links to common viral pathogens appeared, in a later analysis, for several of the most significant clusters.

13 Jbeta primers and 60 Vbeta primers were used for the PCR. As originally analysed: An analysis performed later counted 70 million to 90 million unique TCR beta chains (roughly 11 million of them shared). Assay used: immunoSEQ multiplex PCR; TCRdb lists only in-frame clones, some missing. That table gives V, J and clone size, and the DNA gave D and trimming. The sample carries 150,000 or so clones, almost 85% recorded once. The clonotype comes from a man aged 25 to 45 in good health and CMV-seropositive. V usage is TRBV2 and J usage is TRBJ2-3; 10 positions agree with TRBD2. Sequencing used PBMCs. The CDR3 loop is CASSQQGGLANADTQYF. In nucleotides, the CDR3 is TGTGCCAGCAGCCAACAAGGGGGACTAGCGAACGCAGATACGCAGTATTTT.